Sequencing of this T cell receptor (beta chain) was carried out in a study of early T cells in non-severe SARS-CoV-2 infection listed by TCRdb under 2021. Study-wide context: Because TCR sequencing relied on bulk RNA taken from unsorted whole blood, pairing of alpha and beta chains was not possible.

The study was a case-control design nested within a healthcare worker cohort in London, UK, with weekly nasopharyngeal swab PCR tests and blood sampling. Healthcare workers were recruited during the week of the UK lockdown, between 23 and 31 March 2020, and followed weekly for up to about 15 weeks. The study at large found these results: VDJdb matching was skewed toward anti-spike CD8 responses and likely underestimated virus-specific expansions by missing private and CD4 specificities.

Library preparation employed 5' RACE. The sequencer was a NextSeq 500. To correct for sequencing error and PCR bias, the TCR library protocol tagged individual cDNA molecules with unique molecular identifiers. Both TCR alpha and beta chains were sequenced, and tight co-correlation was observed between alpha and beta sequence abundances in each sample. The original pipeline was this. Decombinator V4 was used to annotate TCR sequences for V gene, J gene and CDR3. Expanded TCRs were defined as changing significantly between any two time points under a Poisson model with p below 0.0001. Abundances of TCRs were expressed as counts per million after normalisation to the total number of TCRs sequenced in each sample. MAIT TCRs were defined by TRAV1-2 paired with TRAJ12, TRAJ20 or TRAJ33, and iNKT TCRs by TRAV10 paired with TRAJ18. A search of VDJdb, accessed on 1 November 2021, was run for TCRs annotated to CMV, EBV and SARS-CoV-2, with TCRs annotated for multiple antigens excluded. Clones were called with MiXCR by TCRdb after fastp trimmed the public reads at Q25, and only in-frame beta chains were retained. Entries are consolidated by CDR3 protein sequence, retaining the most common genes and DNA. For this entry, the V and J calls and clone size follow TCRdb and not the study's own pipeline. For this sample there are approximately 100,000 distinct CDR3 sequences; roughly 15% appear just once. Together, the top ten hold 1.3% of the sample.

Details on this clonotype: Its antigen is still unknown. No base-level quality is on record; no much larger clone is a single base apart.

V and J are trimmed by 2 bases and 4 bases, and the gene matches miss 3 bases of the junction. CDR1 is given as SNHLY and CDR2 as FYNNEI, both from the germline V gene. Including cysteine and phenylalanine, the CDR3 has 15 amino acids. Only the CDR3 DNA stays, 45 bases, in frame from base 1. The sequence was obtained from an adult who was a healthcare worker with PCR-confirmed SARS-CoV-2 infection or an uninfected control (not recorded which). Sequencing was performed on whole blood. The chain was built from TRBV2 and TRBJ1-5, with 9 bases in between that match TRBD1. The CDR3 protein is CASSEWTGENQPQHF. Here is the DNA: TGTGCCAGCAGTGAATGGACAGGGGAAAATCAGCCCCAGCATTTT.